The entry that follows covers one T cell receptor (beta chain) sequence. V gave up 0 bases and J gave up 1 base; unmatched junction bases: 4. Germline CDR1 and CDR2: LGHNA and YSLEER. This CDR3 has 16 residues. The data stem from a study of blood T cell repertoires in COVID-19. Study-level background: COVID-19 samples, acute and convalescent, were from the United States, Italy and Spain.

The method was immunoSEQ multiplex PCR; TCRdb's version includes in-frame clones alone and lacks a portion of them. Of 75,000 to 95,000 clones in the sample, approximately 88% are singletons; the top ten hold roughly 5.4%. The V and J genes are TRBV4-3 and TRBJ2-7; 9 bases agree with TRBD2. This sequence was found in a man in his 60s with acute or convalescent COVID-19. Sequences were obtained from peripheral blood. Here the CDR3 DNA reads TGCGCCAGCAGCCAAGATAGCGGGGGCGGATCCTACGAGCAGTACTTC. It specifies CASSQDSGGGSYEQYF.